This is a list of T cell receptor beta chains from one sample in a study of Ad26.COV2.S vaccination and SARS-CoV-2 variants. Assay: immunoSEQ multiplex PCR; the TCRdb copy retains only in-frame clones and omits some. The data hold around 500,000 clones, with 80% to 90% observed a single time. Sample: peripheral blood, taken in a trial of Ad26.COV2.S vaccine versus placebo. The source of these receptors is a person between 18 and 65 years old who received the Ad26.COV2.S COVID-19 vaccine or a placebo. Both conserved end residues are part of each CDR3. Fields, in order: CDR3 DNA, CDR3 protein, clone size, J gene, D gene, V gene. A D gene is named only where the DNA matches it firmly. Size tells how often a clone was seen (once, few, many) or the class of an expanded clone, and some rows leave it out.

CDR3nt: TGTGCCAGCACCGATACGGGGTCTGGGGCGGAGGGAAACACTGAAGCTTTCTTT; CDR3aa: CASTDTGSGAEGNTEAFF; abundance: NA; j_gene: TRBJ1-1; d_gene: NA; v_gene: TRBV27
CDR3nt: TGTGCCAGTAGTACCCTCACAAACTATGGCTACACCTTC; CDR3aa: CASSTLTNYGYTF; abundance: NA; j_gene: TRBJ1-2; d_gene: NA; v_gene: TRBV19
CDR3nt: TGTGCCAGCAGCCTAAAGGTCGGACAGGGGGCAAACTACGAGCAGTACTTC; CDR3aa: CASSLKVGQGANYEQYF; abundance: NA; j_gene: TRBJ2-7; d_gene: TRBD1; v_gene: TRBV3-1/TRBV3-2
CDR3nt: TGTGCCATCAGTGAGTCTAAGGGAAATCAGCCCCAGCATTTT; CDR3aa: CAISESKGNQPQHF; abundance: once; j_gene: TRBJ1-5; d_gene: NA; v_gene: TRBV10-3
CDR3nt: TGTGCCAGCAGTGAAGTCAGCAGGGGGCGACTGGAGTTCTTC; CDR3aa: CASSEVSRGRLEFF; abundance: NA; j_gene: TRBJ2-1; d_gene: TRBD1; v_gene: TRBV2
CDR3nt: TGTGCCAGCAGTTTAGGATCAGTTCAAGCCCAGCATTTT; CDR3aa: CASSLGSVQAQHF; abundance: NA; j_gene: TRBJ1-5; d_gene: NA; v_gene: TRBV28
CDR3nt: TGTGCCAGCAGTTACCAACAGGGTGGGGGGGAAAAACTGTTTTTT; CDR3aa: CASSYQQGGGEKLFF; abundance: NA; j_gene: TRBJ1-4; d_gene: NA; v_gene: TRBV6-5
CDR3nt: TGTGCCAGCAGCTTAAGCTTCGGGACTAGTTACGAGGAGCAGTTCTTC; CDR3aa: CASSLSFGTSYEEQFF; abundance: NA; j_gene: TRBJ2-1; d_gene: TRBD2; v_gene: TRBV7-9
CDR3nt: TGTGCCAGCTCACCACCGCGACTAGCGACCTACAATGAGCAGTTCTTC; CDR3aa: CASSPPRLATYNEQFF; abundance: NA; j_gene: TRBJ2-1; d_gene: TRBD2; v_gene: TRBV18
CDR3nt: TGTGCCAGTGTGGACAGGGCGGGCACCGGGGAGCTGTTTTTT; CDR3aa: CASVDRAGTGELFF; abundance: NA; j_gene: TRBJ2-2; d_gene: TRBD1; v_gene: TRBV19
CDR3nt: TGTGCCAGCAGTGAAGAAAGGGGGATGGGGGAGCTGTTTTTT; CDR3aa: CASSEERGMGELFF; abundance: NA; j_gene: TRBJ2-2; d_gene: NA; v_gene: TRBV2
CDR3nt: TGTGCCAGCAGCCAGGGGACAGGGAAAGAGACCCAGTACTTC; CDR3aa: CASSQGTGKETQYF; abundance: NA; j_gene: TRBJ2-5; d_gene: TRBD1; v_gene: TRBV14
CDR3nt: TGTGCCAGTGCGTCAGGGAGGGGGAACTATGGCTACACCTTC; CDR3aa: CASASGRGNYGYTF; abundance: NA; j_gene: TRBJ1-2; d_gene: NA; v_gene: TRBV19
CDR3nt: TGTGCCACCAGTCTTATGGCAGCCACCTACAATGAGCAGTTCTTC; CDR3aa: CATSLMAATYNEQFF; abundance: NA; j_gene: TRBJ2-1; d_gene: NA; v_gene: TRBV24-1
CDR3nt: TGCGCCAGCAGTGGACACGGGGGCGGCTACGAGCAGTACTTC; CDR3aa: CASSGHGGGYEQYF; abundance: NA; j_gene: TRBJ2-7; d_gene: NA; v_gene: TRBV10-1
CDR3nt: TGTGCCAGCAGCTTCGGAGGTGGACAGGGAGGGCAGCCCCAGCATTTT; CDR3aa: CASSFGGGQGGQPQHF; abundance: NA; j_gene: TRBJ1-5; d_gene: TRBD1; v_gene: TRBV7-2
CDR3nt: TGTGCCAGTATAAGGGCAGCAGACCTTGAAGCTTTCTTT; CDR3aa: CASIRAADLEAFF; abundance: once; j_gene: TRBJ1-1; d_gene: NA; v_gene: TRBV19
CDR3nt: TGTGCCACCAGTGATATTAGCGGGAGGGATAATGAGCAGTTCTTC; CDR3aa: CATSDISGRDNEQFF; abundance: NA; j_gene: TRBJ2-1; d_gene: TRBD2; v_gene: TRBV24-1
CDR3nt: TGTGCCAGCAGGGGACAGGGTGGCCAGCCCCAGCATTTT; CDR3aa: CASRGQGGQPQHF; abundance: once; j_gene: TRBJ1-5; d_gene: TRBD1; v_gene: TRBV2
CDR3nt: TGTGCCAGTAGGACAGGGTTTGAAAAACTGTTTTTT; CDR3aa: CASRTGFEKLFF; abundance: once; j_gene: TRBJ1-4; d_gene: TRBD1; v_gene: TRBV2